This T cell receptor beta chain derives from a study of CD8 T cells in Susac syndrome. From blood CD8+ and CD4+ T cells, the TCR beta chain was sequenced. TEMRA cells were FACS-enriched, unlike CD8+ and CD4+ T cells, which were negatively isolated. This clonotype has more than one count but fewer than ten. Antigen specificity is unknown. Study conclusions and caveats: A relatively small number of individuals underwent TCR sequencing and HLA analysis.

This CDR3 has 11 amino acids. Germline lookup yields CDR1 SGHTA and CDR2 FQGNSA. Trimming cost V 4 bases and J 6 bases, with 7 bases left between them. The RNA, about 0.45 to 1 ug, was put through reverse transcription using random hexamers. The immunoSEQ assay covered 54 Vbeta and 13 Jbeta segments for CDR3. TCRdb analysed the immunoSEQ multiplex PCR reads with MiXCR anew, one entry per CDR3 protein. The top ten hold 0.3% to 0.4% of the sample, which has about 73,000 distinct CDR3 sequences, about 95% seen once. Material: CD8+ T cells from PBMCs. The clonotype was recovered from a human donor with multiple sclerosis. The rearrangement joins TRBV7-2 to TRBJ2-7; D is undetermined. The DNA for the CDR3 is TGTGCCAGCAGCTCCGCCCTCGAGCAGTACTTC. Residues: CASSSALEQYF.